One sample yielded the 18 T cell receptor beta chains listed below, sequenced in a study of CD8+ T cells in alopecia areata. Extraction and reverse transcription of RNA yielded cDNA as the sequencing template. Produced via immunoSEQ multiplex PCR; TCRdb's table is partial and in-frame only. Altogether some 98,000 clones are present, about 64% being singletons, with the ten largest covering 15%. Treatment reported: oral pan-JAK inhibitor, 5-10 mg twice daily. The source was CD8+ T cells sorted from blood, collected at week 4, from a patient treated with tofacitinib. The receptors were sampled from a human donor with alopecia areata.

The chain joins TRBV4-3 to TRBJ1-1, with D possibly TRBD1 on 5 matching bases. The germline CDR1 and CDR2 sequences are LGHNA and YSLEER. V dropped 0 bases and J dropped 10 bases, with 18 bases sitting between them. The CDR3 covers 15 residues. CDR3 amino acids: CASSQDLGTTATAFF. As DNA, the CDR3 is TGCGCCAGCAGCCAAGATCTAGGGACGACAGCAACAGCTTTCTTT.

The chain recombines TRBV30 with TRBJ1-1; D is uncertain. The CDR3 has 11 amino acids. Germline loops: CDR1 GTSNPN, CDR2 SVGIG (reference sequence). The ends were cut back, 5 bases at V and 5 bases at J, with 9 bases in the middle. CDR3 coding DNA: TGTGCCTGGGGTTCCGGGACTGAAGCTTTCTTT. Protein sequence: CAWGSGTEAFF. The variable domain in full, completed from reference TRBV30 and TRBJ1-1, reads SQTIHQWPATLVQPVGSPLSLECTVEGTSNPNLYWYRQAAGRGLQLLFYSVGIGQISSEVPQNLSASRPQDRQFILSSKKLLLSDSGFYLCAWGSGTEAFFGQGTRLTVV.

The CDR3 DNA reads as TGTGCCAGCACCACTTGGACTAGCGGGAATGAGCAGTTCTTC. Amino acid sequence: CASTTWTSGNEQFF. V is TRBV13 and J is TRBJ2-1; 11 bases match TRBD2. Germline V CDR1 and CDR2: PRHDT, FYEKMQ (reference sequence). V shed 7 bases and J 7 bases; nucleotides not matched to a gene: 6. This CDR3 contains 14 residues.

This chain's CDR3 is CASSSGGVTEAFF. As DNA, the CDR3 is TGTGCCAGCAGTTCCGGGGGAGTAACTGAAGCTTTCTTT. The genes are TRBV27 and TRBJ1-1; D perhaps matches TRBD1 (5 bases). CDR1 and CDR2 from the germline V gene are MNHEY and SMNVEV (reference sequence). V lost 4 bases and J lost 5, with 11 bases in between. The CDR3 is 13 residues long.

The chain carries TRBV30 and TRBJ2-1; D is possibly TRBD1 (6 bases). Per the germline V gene, CDR1 is GTSNPN and CDR2 is SVGIG (reference sequence). V lost 3 bases, J lost 8 bases, and 26 bases lay in between. The CDR3 totals 17 residues. Written as DNA, the CDR3 is TGTGCCTGGAGGGGTGGGGACATGAGCGAGGGAATCTATGAGCAGTTCTTC. It codes for CAWRGGDMSEGIYEQFF. The full variable domain, in which reference TRBV30 and TRBJ2-1 provide the parts outside the CDR3, is SQTIHQWPATLVQPVGSPLSLECTVEGTSNPNLYWYRQAAGRGLQLLFYSVGIGQISSEVPQNLSASRPQDRQFILSSKKLLLSDSGFYLCAWRGGDMSEGIYEQFFGPGTRLTVL.

This clone was seen a few times. V usage is TRBV29-1 and J usage is TRBJ2-6; no definite D call. The CDR3 contains 14 residues. From germline, CDR1 is SQVTM and CDR2 ANQGSEA. V lost 7 bases and J 1 base, leaving 11 bases between the germline ends. Written as DNA, the CDR3 is TGCAGCGCCAAAGAAGGGTCTGGGGCCAACGTCCTGACTTTC. It codes for CSAKEGSGANVLTF.

This chain uses TRBV15 with TRBJ1-5; the D gene is possibly TRBD1 (6 bases). CDR3 size: 13 residues. The germline V gene has CDR1 LNHNV and CDR2 YYDKDF (reference sequence). V gave up 4 bases and J gave up 7 bases, with 11 bases separating them. In DNA form, the CDR3 reads TGTGCCACCAGCAACAGGGAGGAACAGCCCCAGCATTTT. It yields the protein CATSNREEQPQHF.

V usage is TRBV4-3 and J usage is TRBJ1-1; 9 bases agree with TRBD1. J lost 6 bases, V lost 0 bases, and 8 bases had no gene match. Germline lookup yields CDR1 LGHNA and CDR2 YSLEER. The CDR3 has 16 amino acids. The CDR3 reads CASSQELEQGASEAFF. The CDR3, as DNA: TGCGCCAGCAGCCAAGAATTGGAACAGGGGGCCTCTGAAGCTTTCTTT.

The J gene is TRBJ1-2, the V gene TRBV5-1, with TRBD1 identical over 7 bases. The CDR3 loop spans 15 amino acids. The germline CDR1 and CDR2 sequences are SGHRS and YFSETQ. J gave up 3 bases and V 4 bases, and 9 bases lay outside the gene matches. CDR3 bases: TGCGCCAGCAGCACCACGGGACAGAAGTACTATGGCTACACCTTC. Protein: CASSTTGQKYYGYTF.

V usage is TRBV28 and J usage is TRBJ2-1; no firm D call. Per the germline V gene, CDR1 is MDHEN and CDR2 is SYDVKM. CDR3 length equals 11 residues. The V gene lost 5 bases and the J gene lost 6 bases, with 5 bases spanning the gap. The CDR3 sequence: CASSVGNEQFF. CDR3 nucleotides: TGTGCCAGCAGTGTGGGCAATGAGCAGTTCTTC.

The chain links TRBV4-1 to TRBJ2-1, with D unresolved. The length of the CDR3 is 12 residues. The germline V gene encodes CDR1 MGHRA and CDR2 YSYEKL. V lost 2 bases, J lost 5 bases, and 4 bases lay in between. The CDR3 DNA reads as TGCGCCAGCAGCCAAATCGACAATGAGCAGTTCTTC. This sequence encodes CASSQIDNEQFF.

The V call is TRBV25-1, the J call TRBJ1-1; D may be TRBD1 (5 bases). The ends were cut back, 3 bases at V and 6 bases at J, with 14 bases in the middle. Germline V gene data show CDR1 as MGHDK and CDR2 as SYGVNS. The CDR3 length is 14 residues. This chain's CDR3 is CASSDPGTRAEAFF. The CDR3 nucleotides read TGTGCCAGCAGTGACCCCGGGACGAGAGCTGAAGCTTTCTTT.

The genes are TRBV18 and TRBJ1-2; TRBD1 matches at 12 bases. The CDR3 sequence is 18 residues long. CDR1 KGHSH and CDR2 LQKENI come from the germline V gene. V lost 1 base to trimming and J lost 3 bases; unmatched junction nucleotides: 9. CDR3 in amino acids: CASSPQPGQGARDYGYTF. The CDR3 coding sequence is TGTGCCAGCTCACCACAACCGGGACAGGGGGCGAGGGACTATGGCTACACCTTC.

The V and J genes are TRBV29-1 and TRBJ2-7; D might be TRBD1 (6 bases). The V end lost 7 bases, the J end lost 0 bases, and 13 bases lay between the germline ends. The CDR3 is 13 amino acids. The germline V gene has CDR1 SQVTM and CDR2 ANQGSEA. CDR3: CSAQGQSSYEQYF. The CDR3 DNA reads TGCAGCGCACAGGGTCAAAGCTCCTACGAGCAGTACTTC.

The J gene is TRBJ2-3, the V gene TRBV12-5; TRBD2 matches at 8 bases. The trim removed 2 bases at V and 11 bases at J, leaving 15 bases unmatched. Germline V CDR1 and CDR2: LGHNT, FRNRAP. The CDR3 contains 16 residues. CDR3 sequence reads: CASGLSRGILGGEQYF. CDR3 coding DNA: TGTGCTAGTGGTTTGTCACGCGGCATCCTCGGGGGGGAGCAGTATTTT.

As concerns this clone: At one boundary the junction diverges from the germline segment, which might be a read error. The J gene is TRBJ2-7, the V gene TRBV2; TRBD1 aligns across 9 bases. The CDR3 runs to 15 residues. Germline-derived CDR1 and CDR2 are SNHLY and FYNNEI. CDR3: CASREGQGTSYEQYF. The CDR3 nucleotides read TGTGCCAGCAGAGAAGGACAGGGGACCTCCTACGAGCAGTACTTC.

This clone was recorded a few times. The CDR3 reads CASSVGWTGTAYEQYF. CDR3 DNA: TGCGCCAGCAGCGTAGGCTGGACCGGGACGGCTTACGAGCAGTACTTC. V usage is TRBV5-1 and J usage is TRBJ2-7, with D possibly called TRBD1 or TRBD2 (5 bases each). V was shortened by 4 bases and J by 4 bases, with 21 bases between the two germline ends. The CDR3 is made up of 16 amino acids. Germline CDR1 SGHRS, CDR2 YFSETQ. Looking up the rest from reference TRBV5-1 and TRBJ2-7 gives the full variable domain: KAGVTQTPRYLIKTRGQQVTLSCSPISGHRSVSWYQQTPGQGLQFLFEYFSETQRNKGNFPGRFSGRQFSNSRSEMNVSTLELGDSALYLCASSVGWTGTAYEQYFGPGTRLTVT.

There are a few counts of this clone. The J gene is TRBJ2-3, the V gene TRBV10-3, with 13 bases matching TRBD2. V trimming: 2 bases; J trimming: 1 base; junction bases outside the gene matches: 3. The CDR3 contains 17 residues. CDR1 and CDR2 (germline): ENHRY, SYGVKD. CDR3 in amino acids: CAISEHGLAGGTDTQYF. CDR3 bases: TGTGCCATCAGTGAGCACGGACTAGCGGGAGGCACAGATACGCAGTATTTT.